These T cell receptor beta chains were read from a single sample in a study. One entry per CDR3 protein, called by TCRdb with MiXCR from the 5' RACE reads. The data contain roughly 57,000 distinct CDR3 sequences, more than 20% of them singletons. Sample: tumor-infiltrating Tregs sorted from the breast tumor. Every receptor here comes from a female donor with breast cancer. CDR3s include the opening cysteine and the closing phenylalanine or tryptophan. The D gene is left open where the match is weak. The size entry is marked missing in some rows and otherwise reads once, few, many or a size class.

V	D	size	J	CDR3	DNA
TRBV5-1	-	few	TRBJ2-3	CASSFSGTDTQYF	TGCGCCAGCAGCTTTTCAGGGACTGATACGCAGTATTTT
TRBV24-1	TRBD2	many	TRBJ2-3	CATSDLEAGGFGDTQYF	TGTGCCACCAGTGATTTGGAAGCGGGGGGATTCGGAGATACGCAGTATTTT
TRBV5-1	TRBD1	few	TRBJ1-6	CASSLGRTGGSSPLHF	TGCGCCAGCAGCTTGGGGCGGACAGGGGGATCCTCACCCCTCCACTTT
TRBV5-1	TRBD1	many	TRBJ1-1	CASSLGGIRDRRPRRGAFF	TGCGCCAGCAGCTTGGGGGGAATCCGGGACAGAAGACCCCGCCGGGGAGCTTTCTTT
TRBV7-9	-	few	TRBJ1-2	CASSPHVGHGYTF	TGTGCCAGCAGCCCCCATGTAGGGCATGGCTACACCTTC
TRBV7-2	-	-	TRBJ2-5	CASSLRTIQEAQYF	TGTGCCAGCAGCCTCCGGACTATCCAAGAGGCCCAGTACTTC
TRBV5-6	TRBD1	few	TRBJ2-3	CASSLLGQGARYTDTQYF	TGTGCCAGCAGCCTTCTCGGACAGGGGGCAAGGTACACAGATACGCAGTATTTT
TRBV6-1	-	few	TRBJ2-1	CASSVRGSSYNEQFF	TGTGCCAGCAGTGTTAGGGGGAGCTCCTACAATGAGCAGTTCTTC
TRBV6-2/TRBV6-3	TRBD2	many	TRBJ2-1	CASSRTGRTTSGSEEQFF	TGTGCCAGCAGCAGGACAGGGCGAACGACTAGCGGGAGCGAGGAGCAGTTCTTC
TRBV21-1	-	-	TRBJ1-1	CASRIKRTGRRCTEAFF	TGTGCCAGCAGAATAAAAAGGACAGGGAGGAGGTGCACTGAAGCTTTCTTT
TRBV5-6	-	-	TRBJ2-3	CASSLGGHTDTQYF	TGTGCCAGCAGCTTGGGCGGGCACACAGATACGCAGTATTTT
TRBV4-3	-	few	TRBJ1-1	CASSQDTAVMNTEAFF	TGCGCCAGCAGCCAAGATACCGCGGTGATGAACACTGAAGCTTTCTTT
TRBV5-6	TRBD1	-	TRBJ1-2	CASSFAGTGVEKNYGYTF	TGTGCCAGCAGCTTTGCCGGGACAGGGGTAGAGAAAAACTATGGCTACACCTTC
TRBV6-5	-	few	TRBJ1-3	CASSYSIWGLNSGNTIYF	TGTGCCAGCAGTTACTCGATTTGGGGACTCAACTCTGGAAACACCATATATTTT
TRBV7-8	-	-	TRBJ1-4	CASGGASNEKLFF	TGTGCCAGCGGGGGGGCATCTAATGAAAAACTGTTTTTT
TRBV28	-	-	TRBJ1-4	CAGSSPRGGGVHEKLFF	TGTGCCGGCAGTTCCCCCCGGGGAGGGGGGGTTCATGAAAAACTGTTTTTT
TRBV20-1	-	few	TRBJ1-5	CSSSRGQGNQPQHF	TGCAGTTCGAGTCGGGGCCAGGGCAATCAGCCCCAGCATTTT
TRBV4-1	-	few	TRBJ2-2	CASSQVPSSPGELFF	TGCGCCAGCAGCCAAGTTCCGAGTAGCCCCGGGGAGCTGTTTTTT
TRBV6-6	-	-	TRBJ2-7	CASMDSSHEQYF	TGTGCCAGCATGGATTCTTCCCACGAGCAGTACTTC
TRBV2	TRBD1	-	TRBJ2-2	CASSPNRGDTGELFF	TGTGCCAGCAGTCCTAACAGGGGAGACACCGGGGAGCTGTTTTTT
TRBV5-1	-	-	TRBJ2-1	CASRADRSPYNEQFF	TGCGCCAGCAGAGCCGATCGGAGCCCCTACAATGAGCAGTTCTTC
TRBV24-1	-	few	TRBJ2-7	CATSDFRVVIGAQDEQYF	TGTGCCACCAGTGATTTTCGGGTTGTAATAGGAGCACAGGACGAGCAGTACTTC
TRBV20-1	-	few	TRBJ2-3	CSARDLTNPTDTQYF	TGCAGTGCTAGAGACCTAACAAACCCCACAGATACGCAGTATTTT
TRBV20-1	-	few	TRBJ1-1	CSARENSVDTEAFF	TGCAGTGCTAGGGAAAACAGTGTCGACACTGAAGCTTTCTTT
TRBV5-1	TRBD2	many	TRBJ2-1	CASSLGASGSFYNEQFF	TGCGCCAGCAGCTTGGGGGCTAGCGGGAGTTTCTACAATGAGCAGTTCTTC
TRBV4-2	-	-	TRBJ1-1	CASSQESGRTNTEAFF	TGTGCCAGCAGCCAAGAGTCGGGACGGACTAACACTGAAGCTTTCTTT
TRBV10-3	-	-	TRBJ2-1	CAISERSYNEQFF	TGTGCCATCAGTGAGCGCTCCTACAATGAGCAGTTCTTC
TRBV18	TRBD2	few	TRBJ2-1	CASSPGGLAGENEQFF	TGTGCCAGCTCACCAGGGGGACTAGCGGGAGAAAATGAGCAGTTCTTC
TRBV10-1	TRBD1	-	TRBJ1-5	CAEGAERRQGRVSSNQPQHF	TGCGCCGAAGGAGCGGAGCGGAGACAGGGGCGAGTTTCGAGCAATCAGCCCCAGCATTTT
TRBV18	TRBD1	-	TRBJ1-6	CASSPGQGKPPLHF	TGTGCCAGCTCACCTGGACAGGGCAAGCCACCCCTCCACTTT
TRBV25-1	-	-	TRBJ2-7	CASSGGALTEQYF	TGTGCCAGCAGTGGTGGTGCCCTCACCGAGCAGTACTTC
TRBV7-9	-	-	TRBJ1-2	CASSPPGGANGYTF	TGTGCCAGCAGCCCTCCGGGGGGGGCTAATGGCTACACCTTC
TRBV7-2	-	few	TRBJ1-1	CASSPYLSTEAFF	TGTGCCAGCAGCCCGTATTTAAGCACTGAAGCTTTCTTT